The rows below give T cell receptor beta chains drawn from one sample of a study of cytomegalovirus exposure and HLA in healthy donors. Profiling relied on immunoSEQ multiplex PCR, and the TCRdb table lists in-frame clones only, not all of them. The data hold approximately 89,000 clones, with more than 70% observed a single time. Sequenced sample: PBMCs. The receptors come from a man aged 30 to 45 in good health and CMV-seronegative. CDR3s include the opening cysteine and the closing phenylalanine or tryptophan. The order of the fields is V gene, J gene, D gene, clone size, CDR3 protein, CDR3 DNA. The D gene is left open where the match is weak. Size is omitted from some rows. Given values are once, few, many or a class for expanded clones.

v_gene: TRBV10-3
j_gene: TRBJ1-3
d_gene: .
abundance: .
CDR3aa: CAISESIQEAGNTIYF
CDR3nt: TGTGCCATCAGTGAGTCGATCCAGGAAGCTGGAAACACCATATATTTT

v_gene: TRBV7-9
j_gene: TRBJ1-4
d_gene: TRBD1
abundance: .
CDR3aa: CASSSQTGFNEKLFF
CDR3nt: TGTGCCAGCAGCTCGCAGACAGGGTTTAATGAAAAACTGTTTTTT

v_gene: TRBV30
j_gene: TRBJ1-2
d_gene: .
abundance: .
CDR3aa: CAWSAAGHNGYTF
CDR3nt: TGTGCCTGGAGTGCTGCGGGCCATAATGGCTACACCTTC

v_gene: TRBV6-5
j_gene: TRBJ2-7
d_gene: TRBD2
abundance: .
CDR3aa: CASSWSTSGSYEQYF
CDR3nt: TGTGCCAGCAGTTGGAGTACTAGCGGGAGCTACGAGCAGTACTTC

v_gene: TRBV5-1
j_gene: TRBJ2-1
d_gene: TRBD2
abundance: .
CDR3aa: CASSVAPGLATYNEQFF
CDR3nt: TGCGCCAGCAGCGTGGCTCCGGGACTAGCGACCTACAATGAGCAGTTCTTC

v_gene: TRBV2
j_gene: TRBJ1-2
d_gene: .
abundance: .
CDR3aa: CARSLENYGYTF
CDR3nt: TGTGCCAGAAGTTTGGAGAACTATGGCTACACCTTC

v_gene: TRBV18
j_gene: TRBJ2-7
d_gene: .
abundance: .
CDR3aa: CASSPFSESYEQYF
CDR3nt: TGTGCCAGCTCACCCTTTTCAGAATCCTACGAGCAGTACTTC

v_gene: TRBV10-2
j_gene: TRBJ2-7
d_gene: TRBD1
abundance: .
CDR3aa: CASRETGGISYEQYF
CDR3nt: TGCGCCAGCAGGGAGACAGGGGGAATCTCCTACGAGCAGTACTTC

v_gene: TRBV4-1
j_gene: TRBJ1-4
d_gene: TRBD1
abundance: .
CDR3aa: CASSVTGTGREKLFF
CDR3nt: TGCGCCAGCAGCGTAACCGGGACAGGGCGGGAAAAACTGTTTTTT

v_gene: TRBV5-1
j_gene: TRBJ2-7
d_gene: TRBD1
abundance: .
CDR3aa: CASSLSGGSTSYEQYF
CDR3nt: TGCGCCAGCAGCTTATCAGGGGGCTCTACCTCCTACGAGCAGTACTTC

v_gene: TRBV9
j_gene: TRBJ2-7
d_gene: .
abundance: .
CDR3aa: CASSPRDNPYEQYF
CDR3nt: TGTGCCAGCAGCCCCCGGGACAACCCATACGAGCAGTACTTC

v_gene: TRBV30
j_gene: TRBJ2-7
d_gene: .
abundance: .
CDR3aa: CACFEESYEQYF
CDR3nt: TGTGCCTGCTTCGAGGAATCCTACGAGCAGTACTTC

v_gene: TRBV4-3
j_gene: TRBJ2-5
d_gene: .
abundance: .
CDR3aa: CASSQDITGESRETQYF
CDR3nt: TGCGCCAGCAGCCAAGATATAACGGGGGAGTCGCGGGAGACCCAGTACTTC

v_gene: TRBV11-3
j_gene: TRBJ2-2
d_gene: TRBD1
abundance: .
CDR3aa: CASSLEWGTGIANTGELFF
CDR3nt: TGTGCCAGCAGCTTAGAGTGGGGGACAGGGATAGCGAACACCGGGGAGCTGTTTTTT

v_gene: TRBV27
j_gene: TRBJ2-7
d_gene: .
abundance: .
CDR3aa: CASSSPRDRTYEQYF
CDR3nt: TGTGCCAGCAGTTCCCCGCGGGACAGAACCTACGAGCAGTACTTC

v_gene: TRBV5-1
j_gene: TRBJ2-2
d_gene: TRBD2
abundance: .
CDR3aa: CASSTGLSWEGRTGELFF
CDR3nt: TGCGCCAGCAGCACGGGATTGTCGTGGGAGGGCCGCACCGGGGAGCTGTTTTTT

v_gene: TRBV6-1
j_gene: TRBJ1-6
d_gene: TRBD1
abundance: .
CDR3aa: CASSEADRGFYNSPLHF
CDR3nt: TGTGCCAGCAGTGAGGCGGACAGGGGTTTTTATAATTCACCCCTCCACTTT

v_gene: TRBV13
j_gene: TRBJ1-2
d_gene: TRBD1
abundance: .
CDR3aa: CASSPQGARYGYTF
CDR3nt: TGTGCCAGCAGCCCGCAGGGGGCGAGATATGGCTACACCTTC

v_gene: TRBV4-1
j_gene: TRBJ2-7
d_gene: TRBD1
abundance: .
CDR3aa: CASSLSTPGQGYYEQYF
CDR3nt: TGCGCCAGCAGCCTTAGCACTCCGGGACAGGGGTACTACGAGCAGTACTTC

v_gene: TRBV28
j_gene: TRBJ1-2
d_gene: TRBD1
abundance: once
CDR3aa: CASTPIGTGGDYGYTF
CDR3nt: TGTGCCAGCACCCCGATTGGGACAGGGGGCGACTATGGCTACACCTTC

v_gene: TRBV9
j_gene: TRBJ2-7
d_gene: .
abundance: .
CDR3aa: CASSVAGEQYF
CDR3nt: TGTGCCAGCAGCGTAGCGGGCGAGCAGTACTTC

v_gene: TRBV7-8
j_gene: TRBJ2-2
d_gene: .
abundance: few
CDR3aa: CASSPVRLGGFSGELFF
CDR3nt: TGTGCCAGCAGCCCGGTTCGGTTAGGAGGGTTCTCCGGGGAGCTGTTTTTT

v_gene: TRBV7-9
j_gene: TRBJ1-2
d_gene: TRBD1
abundance: .
CDR3aa: CASSRWDRAGSDYGYTF
CDR3nt: TGTGCCAGCAGCCGCTGGGACAGGGCCGGGTCAGACTATGGCTACACCTTC

v_gene: TRBV4-1
j_gene: TRBJ2-2
d_gene: .
abundance: few
CDR3aa: CASSQHNPSAANTGELFF
CDR3nt: TGCGCCAGCAGCCAACACAATCCTAGCGCGGCGAACACCGGGGAGCTGTTTTTT

v_gene: TRBV5-1
j_gene: TRBJ1-4
d_gene: TRBD1
abundance: .
CDR3aa: CASSFAGQGLEKLFF
CDR3nt: TGCGCCAGCAGCTTTGCGGGACAGGGACTTGAAAAACTGTTTTTT

v_gene: TRBV10-3
j_gene: TRBJ2-1
d_gene: TRBD2
abundance: .
CDR3aa: CAISGLAVNNEQFF
CDR3nt: TGTGCCATCAGTGGACTAGCGGTAAACAATGAGCAGTTCTTC

v_gene: TRBV30
j_gene: TRBJ1-4
d_gene: .
abundance: .
CDR3aa: CAWNFGTRSEKLFF
CDR3nt: TGTGCCTGGAACTTCGGGACAAGATCTGAAAAACTGTTTTTT

v_gene: TRBV28
j_gene: TRBJ2-7
d_gene: .
abundance: .
CDR3aa: CASSLWQNYEQYF
CDR3nt: TGTGCCAGCAGTTTATGGCAGAATTACGAGCAGTACTTC

v_gene: TRBV5-4
j_gene: TRBJ1-4
d_gene: TRBD1
abundance: .
CDR3aa: CASSFGQESNEKLFF
CDR3nt: TGTGCCAGCAGCTTCGGACAGGAGAGTAATGAAAAACTGTTTTTT

v_gene: TRBV28
j_gene: TRBJ1-4
d_gene: TRBD1
abundance: .
CDR3aa: CASSSYDRGGEKLFF
CDR3nt: TGTGCCAGCAGCTCCTACGACAGGGGGGGTGAAAAACTGTTTTTT

v_gene: TRBV5-6
j_gene: TRBJ2-7
d_gene: .
abundance: .
CDR3aa: CASSFAESYEQYF
CDR3nt: TGTGCCAGCAGCTTCGCGGAGTCCTACGAGCAGTACTTC

v_gene: TRBV4-1
j_gene: TRBJ1-1
d_gene: TRBD1
abundance: few
CDR3aa: CASSHYRGRLTEAFF
CDR3nt: TGCGCCAGCAGCCACTACAGGGGTCGTCTCACTGAAGCTTTCTTT

v_gene: TRBV9
j_gene: TRBJ2-7
d_gene: TRBD2
abundance: once
CDR3aa: CASSNPRTSDSYEQYF
CDR3nt: TGTGCCAGCAGCAACCCCCGGACTAGCGACTCCTACGAGCAGTACTTC

v_gene: TRBV14
j_gene: TRBJ1-6
d_gene: .
abundance: .
CDR3aa: CASRTGFYSPLHF
CDR3nt: TGTGCCAGCAGGACAGGCTTCTATTCACCCCTCCACTTT

v_gene: TRBV18
j_gene: TRBJ2-7
d_gene: .
abundance: .
CDR3aa: CASFSGFPEEQYF
CDR3nt: TGTGCCAGCTTCTCAGGGTTTCCAGAAGAGCAGTACTTC

v_gene: TRBV7-2
j_gene: TRBJ1-3
d_gene: TRBD1
abundance: .
CDR3aa: CASSLQGQGVGGNTIYF
CDR3nt: TGTGCCAGCAGCTTACAGGGACAGGGAGTGGGTGGAAACACCATATATTTT

v_gene: TRBV29-1
j_gene: TRBJ2-6
d_gene: .
abundance: .
CDR3aa: CSAFRDTDSGANVLTF
CDR3nt: TGCAGCGCGTTCCGGGACACCGACTCTGGGGCCAACGTCCTGACTTTC

v_gene: TRBV29-1
j_gene: TRBJ1-2
d_gene: TRBD1
abundance: .
CDR3aa: CSVPRMGQGFNYGYTF
CDR3nt: TGCAGCGTTCCACGGATGGGACAGGGGTTTAACTATGGCTACACCTTC

v_gene: TRBV5-1
j_gene: TRBJ2-1
d_gene: .
abundance: .
CDR3aa: CASSLGLNEQFF
CDR3nt: TGCGCCAGCAGCTTGGGACTCAATGAGCAGTTCTTC

v_gene: TRBV2
j_gene: TRBJ1-1
d_gene: .
abundance: .
CDR3aa: CASAWQTEATEAFF
CDR3nt: TGTGCAAGCGCATGGCAGACGGAGGCCACTGAAGCTTTCTTT

v_gene: TRBV7-8
j_gene: TRBJ1-5
d_gene: .
abundance: few
CDR3aa: CASSLREGESNQPQHF
CDR3nt: TGTGCCAGCAGCTTAAGGGAGGGTGAAAGCAATCAGCCCCAGCATTTT

v_gene: TRBV5-1
j_gene: TRBJ2-4
d_gene: TRBD2
abundance: .
CDR3aa: CASSLAGGENIQYF
CDR3nt: TGCGCCAGCAGCTTGGCGGGAGGCGAAAACATTCAGTACTTC

v_gene: TRBV6-5
j_gene: TRBJ2-2
d_gene: TRBD1
abundance: .
CDR3aa: CASSYGPGGTGELFF
CDR3nt: TGTGCCAGCAGTTACGGCCCAGGGGGAACCGGGGAGCTGTTTTTT

v_gene: TRBV27
j_gene: TRBJ2-2
d_gene: TRBD2
abundance: .
CDR3aa: CASSSRTSGGPGAGELFF
CDR3nt: TGTGCCAGCAGTTCACGGACTAGCGGGGGGCCCGGAGCCGGGGAGCTGTTTTTT

v_gene: TRBV27
j_gene: TRBJ1-4
d_gene: .
abundance: few
CDR3aa: CASSLWANNEKLFF
CDR3nt: TGTGCCAGCAGTTTATGGGCTAATAATGAAAAACTGTTTTTT

v_gene: TRBV9
j_gene: TRBJ2-3
d_gene: TRBD1
abundance: .
CDR3aa: CASSVAGDRTTDTQYF
CDR3nt: TGTGCCAGCAGCGTAGCCGGGGACAGGACTACAGATACGCAGTATTTT

v_gene: TRBV28
j_gene: TRBJ1-4
d_gene: .
abundance: few
CDR3aa: CASSFSASRTPSATNEKLFF
CDR3nt: TGTGCCAGCAGTTTCTCAGCATCCAGGACTCCCTCTGCAACTAATGAAAAACTGTTTTTT

v_gene: TRBV28
j_gene: TRBJ1-1
d_gene: .
abundance: .
CDR3aa: CASSLSGRTEAFF
CDR3nt: TGTGCCAGCAGTTTAAGCGGTCGCACTGAAGCTTTCTTT

v_gene: TRBV29-1
j_gene: TRBJ2-1
d_gene: TRBD1
abundance: few
CDR3aa: CSVEVPGQGSYNEQFF
CDR3nt: TGCAGCGTTGAAGTACCGGGACAGGGGTCCTACAATGAGCAGTTCTTC

v_gene: TRBV6-1
j_gene: TRBJ1-2
d_gene: TRBD1
abundance: .
CDR3aa: CASRGQGAGDYGYTF
CDR3nt: TGTGCCAGCAGGGGACAGGGGGCCGGGGACTATGGCTACACCTTC

v_gene: TRBV5-1
j_gene: TRBJ2-7
d_gene: .
abundance: .
CDR3aa: CASSRRYRDSLEQYF
CDR3nt: TGCGCCAGCAGCCGCCGGTACCGGGACTCCCTTGAGCAGTACTTC

v_gene: TRBV9
j_gene: TRBJ2-7
d_gene: .
abundance: .
CDR3aa: CASSVGMQDEQYF
CDR3nt: TGTGCCAGCAGCGTAGGTATGCAGGACGAGCAGTACTTC

v_gene: TRBV19
j_gene: TRBJ1-1
d_gene: .
abundance: .
CDR3aa: CASSIDPIQGPEAFF
CDR3nt: TGTGCCAGTAGTATAGATCCGATACAGGGTCCTGAAGCTTTCTTT

v_gene: TRBV6-1
j_gene: TRBJ2-7
d_gene: TRBD1
abundance: .
CDR3aa: CASSGTGGYEQYF
CDR3nt: TGTGCCAGCAGTGGTACAGGGGGCTACGAGCAGTACTTC

v_gene: TRBV5-1
j_gene: TRBJ1-1
d_gene: TRBD1
abundance: .
CDR3aa: CASSREGQGASEAFF
CDR3nt: TGCGCCAGCAGCCGCGAGGGACAGGGGGCTAGTGAAGCTTTCTTT

v_gene: TRBV5-4
j_gene: TRBJ2-5
d_gene: TRBD2
abundance: .
CDR3aa: CASSSLGTSGQETQYF
CDR3nt: TGTGCCAGCAGCTCGCTGGGGACTAGCGGACAAGAGACCCAGTACTTC

v_gene: TRBV6-1
j_gene: TRBJ1-4
d_gene: TRBD1
abundance: .
CDR3aa: CASSEGQLAEKLFF
CDR3nt: TGTGCCAGCAGTGAGGGACAGTTGGCGGAAAAACTGTTTTTT

v_gene: TRBV7-9
j_gene: TRBJ2-7
d_gene: TRBD1
abundance: once
CDR3aa: CASSPGDRGDEQYF
CDR3nt: TGTGCCAGCAGCCCGGGGGACAGGGGAGACGAGCAGTACTTC

v_gene: TRBV4-1
j_gene: TRBJ2-2
d_gene: TRBD2
abundance: .
CDR3aa: CASSQEPGRARAGEPFF
CDR3nt: TGCGCCAGCAGCCAGGAACCCGGGAGGGCCAGGGCCGGGGAGCCGTTTTTT